This is a list of T cell receptor beta chains from one sample in a study of Ad26.COV2.S vaccination and SARS-CoV-2 variants. This table comes from immunoSEQ multiplex PCR, and its TCRdb copy is limited to in-frame clones, with some not included. The sample carries around 340,000 clones, roughly 90% recorded once. Specimen: peripheral blood, collected in a trial of Ad26.COV2.S vaccine versus placebo. The source is a person aged 18-65 years who received the Ad26.COV2.S COVID-19 vaccine or a placebo. Both conserved end residues are trimmed from each CDR3. Clone size is stated in some rows and not others, as once, few, many or a class when expanded.

v_call: TRBV27
j_call: TRBJ2-1
clone_size: -
cdr3_aa: ASSSLIGFEQF

v_call: TRBV6-2/TRBV6-3
j_call: TRBJ1-2
clone_size: -
cdr3_aa: ASSYLRQGTYGYT

v_call: TRBV12-3/TRBV12-4
j_call: TRBJ1-1
clone_size: -
cdr3_aa: ASSRQENTEAF

v_call: TRBV10-2
j_call: TRBJ1-1
clone_size: few
cdr3_aa: ASSIAGGSMAF

v_call: TRBV4-3
j_call: TRBJ1-2
clone_size: -
cdr3_aa: ASSQDTGGYGYT

v_call: TRBV18
j_call: TRBJ2-5
clone_size: -
cdr3_aa: ASHHQGHQETQY

v_call: TRBV9
j_call: TRBJ1-3
clone_size: -
cdr3_aa: ASSLGQGASGNTIY

v_call: TRBV5-1
j_call: TRBJ1-4
clone_size: few
cdr3_aa: ASSLEGYNEKLF

v_call: TRBV5-1
j_call: TRBJ2-1
clone_size: few
cdr3_aa: ASSLPRGSSSDEQF

v_call: TRBV5-4
j_call: TRBJ1-1
clone_size: -
cdr3_aa: ASSRGSNTEAF

v_call: TRBV7-9
j_call: TRBJ2-3
clone_size: -
cdr3_aa: ASSLGGLASDTQY

v_call: TRBV15
j_call: TRBJ2-5
clone_size: -
cdr3_aa: ATSRDRGGETQY

v_call: TRBV9
j_call: TRBJ2-2
clone_size: -
cdr3_aa: ASSVSAGYLSDTGELF

v_call: TRBV7-2
j_call: TRBJ2-5
clone_size: -
cdr3_aa: ASSLAQLAVKETQY

v_call: TRBV7-2
j_call: TRBJ1-2
clone_size: -
cdr3_aa: ASSSPPGALIYGYT

v_call: TRBV24-1
j_call: TRBJ2-2
clone_size: -
cdr3_aa: ATSNSWTGELF

v_call: TRBV19
j_call: TRBJ2-3
clone_size: -
cdr3_aa: ASSMAGWRTDTQY

v_call: TRBV6-5
j_call: TRBJ2-7
clone_size: -
cdr3_aa: ASSLGGTSGEQY

v_call: TRBV7-9
j_call: TRBJ2-1
clone_size: -
cdr3_aa: ASSPPHNEQF

v_call: TRBV10-1
j_call: TRBJ2-2
clone_size: -
cdr3_aa: ASSERSASGELF

v_call: TRBV5-1
j_call: TRBJ1-4
clone_size: -
cdr3_aa: ASSLGPYRENNEKLF

v_call: TRBV10-1
j_call: TRBJ1-4
clone_size: once
cdr3_aa: ASSESSGDEKLF

v_call: TRBV4-3
j_call: TRBJ1-4
clone_size: -
cdr3_aa: ASSRGRMETNEKLF

v_call: TRBV5-6
j_call: TRBJ1-1
clone_size: -
cdr3_aa: ASSHRQPAVGAF

v_call: TRBV19
j_call: TRBJ1-4
clone_size: -
cdr3_aa: ASSDRFEKLF

v_call: TRBV9
j_call: TRBJ1-1
clone_size: -
cdr3_aa: ASSVGRTNTEAF

v_call: TRBV6-5
j_call: TRBJ1-4
clone_size: few
cdr3_aa: ASRRTGTDEKLF

v_call: TRBV19
j_call: TRBJ2-1
clone_size: -
cdr3_aa: ASSTAGLAGVEQF

v_call: TRBV13
j_call: TRBJ2-1
clone_size: -
cdr3_aa: ASSRVQGEQF

v_call: TRBV5-1
j_call: TRBJ2-7
clone_size: -
cdr3_aa: ASSGSSYEQY

v_call: TRBV5-1
j_call: TRBJ2-5
clone_size: -
cdr3_aa: ASEYGGGLAQETQY

v_call: TRBV4-2
j_call: TRBJ2-5
clone_size: -
cdr3_aa: ASSQDLEQETQY

v_call: TRBV2
j_call: TRBJ1-4
clone_size: once
cdr3_aa: ASSLDRGYNEKLF

v_call: TRBV7-9
j_call: TRBJ1-2
clone_size: -
cdr3_aa: ASSRALGTNYGYT

v_call: TRBV28
j_call: TRBJ2-2
clone_size: -
cdr3_aa: ASSLGSWNTGELF

v_call: TRBV6-2/TRBV6-3
j_call: TRBJ1-2
clone_size: few
cdr3_aa: ASSLDAGYGYT

v_call: TRBV7-9
j_call: TRBJ1-2
clone_size: -
cdr3_aa: ASSLALGTGRSHGYT

v_call: TRBV4-2
j_call: TRBJ2-1
clone_size: -
cdr3_aa: ASSQDPGLAGNEQF

v_call: TRBV2
j_call: TRBJ2-7
clone_size: -
cdr3_aa: ASCRGSYEQY

v_call: TRBV29-1
j_call: TRBJ1-1
clone_size: once
cdr3_aa: SVRKSLEAF

v_call: TRBV2
j_call: TRBJ2-1
clone_size: -
cdr3_aa: ASSERQGSYNEQF

v_call: TRBV7-9
j_call: TRBJ1-1
clone_size: -
cdr3_aa: ASSSYRGNTEAF

v_call: TRBV11-2
j_call: TRBJ2-3
clone_size: -
cdr3_aa: ASSLVGRDTQY

v_call: TRBV29-1
j_call: TRBJ1-1
clone_size: once
cdr3_aa: SAGTGNTEAF

v_call: TRBV3-1/TRBV3-2
j_call: TRBJ2-5
clone_size: -
cdr3_aa: ASSQGTGGTETQY

v_call: TRBV6-1
j_call: TRBJ1-1
clone_size: once
cdr3_aa: ASSDGWGGTEAF

v_call: TRBV7-9
j_call: TRBJ1-1
clone_size: -
cdr3_aa: ASSLRGSDRTRGTEAF

v_call: TRBV5-8
j_call: TRBJ1-2
clone_size: -
cdr3_aa: ASSIDRDGFDGYT

v_call: TRBV7-8
j_call: TRBJ2-7
clone_size: -
cdr3_aa: ASSPTGVEQY

v_call: TRBV6-4
j_call: TRBJ1-1
clone_size: -
cdr3_aa: ASSERGGQTEAF

v_call: TRBV6-1
j_call: TRBJ1-1
clone_size: once
cdr3_aa: ASSEPRTGEEKAF

v_call: TRBV20-1
j_call: TRBJ1-1
clone_size: -
cdr3_aa: SATGTSEAF

v_call: TRBV28
j_call: TRBJ2-7
clone_size: -
cdr3_aa: ASSSQGRTPYEQY

v_call: TRBV5-6
j_call: TRBJ2-7
clone_size: once
cdr3_aa: ASSLGNPGQGSWEQY

v_call: TRBV9
j_call: TRBJ1-6
clone_size: once
cdr3_aa: ASSVAHGDSPLH